This T cell receptor (beta chain) was obtained from a study of blood T cell repertoires in COVID-19. About the research overall: Some COVID-19 samples were acute and others convalescent; all came from the United States, Italy and Spain. PBMCs, B-cell-depleted T cells, or T cells were the source of the cDNA or gDNA that made up the material.

Original methodology: Nucleated cell number was recorded as an estimate derived from reference gene primer amplification. Profiling relied on immunoSEQ multiplex PCR, and the TCRdb table lists in-frame clones only, not all of them. V and J calls and clone size are as listed in that table; D and trimming were resolved from the DNA. The data hold about 60,000 clones, with more than 70% observed a single time. V was shortened by 1 base and J by 9 bases, with 7 bases between the two germline ends. CDR3 size: 12 residues. Germline loops: CDR1 LGHDT, CDR2 YNNKEL (reference sequence). To note about this clone: Additional DNA sequences in this sample encode the identical CDR3.

V usage is TRBV3-1 (or the pseudogene TRBV3-2) and J usage is TRBJ2-1; tentative D call: TRBD2 (5 bases). This TCR was sampled from a human donor in a cohort sampled during active COVID-19. Input material: peripheral blood. Here the CDR3 DNA reads TGTGCCAGCAGCCAAGGAGGGATTGAGCAGTTCTTC. Its translation: CASSQGGIEQFF.